These T cell receptor beta chains were read from a single sample in a study of technical replicates of blood from several donors. Only in-frame clones appear in the TCRdb table, and some are missing; sequencing was by immunoSEQ multiplex PCR. The profile covers approximately 75,000 clones, with 95% to 98% appearing a single time and about 0.29% taken by the ten largest. Sequencing input: T cells isolated from PBMCs. The receptor source for this set is a human donor in good health. Each CDR3 is given with its conserved first and last residue. The order of the fields is J gene, V gene, clone size, D gene, CDR3 DNA, CDR3 protein. A D gene is named only where the DNA matches it firmly. Not all rows give a size; the values are once, few, many and, for expanded clones, a class.

j_gene: TRBJ1-1; v_gene: TRBV6-5; abundance: .; d_gene: .; CDR3nt: TGTGCCAGCAGTTTACACCAACGCACTGAAGCTTTCTTT; CDR3aa: CASSLHQRTEAFF
j_gene: TRBJ1-1; v_gene: TRBV27; abundance: .; d_gene: .; CDR3nt: TGTGCCAGCAGTTATGACCGGGGGAGGACTGAAGCTTTCTTT; CDR3aa: CASSYDRGRTEAFF
j_gene: TRBJ1-1; v_gene: TRBV19; abundance: once; d_gene: .; CDR3nt: TGTGCCACCTCTGGACACTTCGGAACTGAAGCTTTCTTT; CDR3aa: CATSGHFGTEAFF
j_gene: TRBJ2-1; v_gene: TRBV7-8; abundance: .; d_gene: TRBD2; CDR3nt: TGTGCCAGCAGCCCGGTCTGGGCCAGCGGGAATCGCAATGAGCAGTTCTTC; CDR3aa: CASSPVWASGNRNEQFF
j_gene: TRBJ1-5; v_gene: TRBV10-3; abundance: .; d_gene: TRBD1; CDR3nt: TGTGCCATCAGTGAGACCGGGACAGGGGGAGAGGAGCCCCAGCATTTT; CDR3aa: CAISETGTGGEEPQHF
j_gene: TRBJ2-2; v_gene: TRBV6-4; abundance: .; d_gene: .; CDR3nt: TGTGCCAGCAGTGTAACAGGGCGCACCGGGGAGCTGTTTTTT; CDR3aa: CASSVTGRTGELFF
j_gene: TRBJ2-2; v_gene: TRBV2; abundance: .; d_gene: TRBD1; CDR3nt: TGTGCCAGCAGGGCGGGACAGGTTAACACCGGGGAGCTGTTTTTT; CDR3aa: CASRAGQVNTGELFF
j_gene: TRBJ2-7; v_gene: TRBV9; abundance: .; d_gene: .; CDR3nt: TGTGCCAGCAGCGGAGGGATAGTAGGATCCTACGAGCAGTACTTC; CDR3aa: CASSGGIVGSYEQYF
j_gene: TRBJ2-1; v_gene: TRBV6-5; abundance: .; d_gene: TRBD1; CDR3nt: TGTGCCAGCGGACAGGGTGACAATGAGCAGTTCTTC; CDR3aa: CASGQGDNEQFF
j_gene: TRBJ2-7; v_gene: TRBV19; abundance: .; d_gene: .; CDR3nt: TGTGCCAGTAGTACTCAGGGGGGCTCAGAGTACGAGCAGTACTTC; CDR3aa: CASSTQGGSEYEQYF
j_gene: TRBJ2-7; v_gene: TRBV29-1; abundance: .; d_gene: TRBD1; CDR3nt: TGCAGCGTGACAGGGAATTTAAACTCCTACGAGCAGTACTTC; CDR3aa: CSVTGNLNSYEQYF
j_gene: TRBJ2-5; v_gene: TRBV2; abundance: .; d_gene: .; CDR3nt: TGTGCCAGCTTAATGGATCCCAGAGGAGAGACCCAGTACTTC; CDR3aa: CASLMDPRGETQYF
j_gene: TRBJ1-2; v_gene: TRBV9; abundance: .; d_gene: TRBD1; CDR3nt: TGTGCCAGCAGCGTAGCAGGGACAGGGAGGGACAACTATGGCTACACCTTC; CDR3aa: CASSVAGTGRDNYGYTF
j_gene: TRBJ2-3; v_gene: TRBV28; abundance: .; d_gene: TRBD1; CDR3nt: TGTGCCAGCATAGACAGGGGCCCAGATACGCAGTATTTT; CDR3aa: CASIDRGPDTQYF
j_gene: TRBJ1-1; v_gene: TRBV10-1; abundance: .; d_gene: .; CDR3nt: TGCGCCAGCAGTGACCGTCCCCTGAACACTGAAGCTTTCTTT; CDR3aa: CASSDRPLNTEAFF